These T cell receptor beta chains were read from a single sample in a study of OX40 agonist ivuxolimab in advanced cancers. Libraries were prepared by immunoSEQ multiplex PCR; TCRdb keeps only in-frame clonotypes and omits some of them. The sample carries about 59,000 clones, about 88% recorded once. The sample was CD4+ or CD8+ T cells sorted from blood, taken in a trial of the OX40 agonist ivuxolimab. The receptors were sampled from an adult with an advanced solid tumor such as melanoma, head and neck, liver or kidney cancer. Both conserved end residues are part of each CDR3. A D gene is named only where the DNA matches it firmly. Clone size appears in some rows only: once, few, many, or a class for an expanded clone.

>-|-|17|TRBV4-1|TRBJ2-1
TGCGCCAGCAGCCAAGATGGGGCCCCTAGCTCCTACAATGAGCAGTTCTTC
CASSQDGAPSSYNEQFF
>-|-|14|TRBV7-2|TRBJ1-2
TGTGCCAGCAGCTCGGGACTGATAAACTATGGCTACACCTTC
CASSSGLINYGYTF
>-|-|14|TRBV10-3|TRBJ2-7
TGTGCCATCAGTGAGCGGGCCACGGCGGCCGAGCAGTACTTC
CAISERATAAEQYF
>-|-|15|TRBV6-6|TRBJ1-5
TGTGCCAGCAGTTACTCAGAAGGGTACAATCAGCCCCAGCATTTT
CASSYSEGYNQPQHF
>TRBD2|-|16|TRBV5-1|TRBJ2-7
TGCGCCAGCAGCTTCTCGACTAGCGGGAGTAGGTACGAGCAGTACTTC
CASSFSTSGSRYEQYF
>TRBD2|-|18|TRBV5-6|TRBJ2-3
TGTGCCAGCAGCTTGGGGGCTAGCGGGAGCGGTGGAACAGATACGCAGTATTTT
CASSLGASGSGGTDTQYF
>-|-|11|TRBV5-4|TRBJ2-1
TGTGCCAGCAGCCGTGATAATGAGCAGTTCTTC
CASSRDNEQFF
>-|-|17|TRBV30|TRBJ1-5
TGTGCCTGGAGTCCATCCCGACGGTCACATAGCAATCAGCCCCAGCATTTT
CAWSPSRRSHSNQPQHF
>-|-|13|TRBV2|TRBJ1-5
TGTGCCAGCAGTAGACAGATAAATCAGCCCCAGCATTTT
CASSRQINQPQHF
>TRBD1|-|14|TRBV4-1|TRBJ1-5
TGCGCCAGCAGCCCCCGACAGGGCTTTCAGCCCCAGCATTTT
CASSPRQGFQPQHF
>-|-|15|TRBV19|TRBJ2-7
TGTGCCAGTAGAGCCCGGGACCGGAGCTCCTACGAGCAGTACTTC
CASRARDRSSYEQYF
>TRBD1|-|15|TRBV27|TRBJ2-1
TGTGCCAGCAGCCGCGGACAGGGGTGGCACAATGAGCAGTTCTTC
CASSRGQGWHNEQFF
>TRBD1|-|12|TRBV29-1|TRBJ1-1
TGCAGCGCAGGGGGCGCGGGGACTGAAGCTTTCTTT
CSAGGAGTEAFF
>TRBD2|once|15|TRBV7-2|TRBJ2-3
TGTGCCAGCCAGCGGGATAGCTCTAGCACAGATACGCAGTATTTT
CASQRDSSSTDTQYF
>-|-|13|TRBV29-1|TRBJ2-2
TGCAGCGCCACCAGGGCGGGCACCGGGGAGCTGTTTTTT
CSATRAGTGELFF
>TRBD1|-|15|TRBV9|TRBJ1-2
TGTGCCAGCAGCGTTCGAACCGGGACAGGGGATGGCTACACCTTC
CASSVRTGTGDGYTF
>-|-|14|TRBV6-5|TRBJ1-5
TGTGCCAGCAGTTACTCGTATGGGAATCAGCCCCAGCATTTT
CASSYSYGNQPQHF
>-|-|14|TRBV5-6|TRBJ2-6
TGTGCCAGCAGCTTGACCTTGGAGGCCAACGTCCTGACTTTC
CASSLTLEANVLTF
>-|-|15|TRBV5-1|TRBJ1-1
TGCGCCAGCAGCTTGGGTCTGTGGGTGCCCACTGAAGCTTTCTTT
CASSLGLWVPTEAFF
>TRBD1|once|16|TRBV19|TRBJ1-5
TGTGCCAGTAGTATTCCCGGGACAGGGGATTATCAGCCCCAGCATTTT
CASSIPGTGDYQPQHF
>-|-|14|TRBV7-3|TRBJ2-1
TGTGCCAGCAGCTTAGTGGGCTCCTACAATGAGCAGTTCTTC
CASSLVGSYNEQFF
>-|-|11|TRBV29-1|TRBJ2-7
TGCAGCGTTGAAGCTGAAGGACAGCAGTACTTC
CSVEAEGQQYF
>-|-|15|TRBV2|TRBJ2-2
TGTGCCAGCTGCACTAGCAGGACAAACACCGGGGAGCTGTTTTTT
CASCTSRTNTGELFF
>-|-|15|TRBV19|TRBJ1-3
TGTGCCAGTATCCCAACAGGGAACTCTGGAAACACCATATATTTT
CASIPTGNSGNTIYF
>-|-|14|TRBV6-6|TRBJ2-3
TGTGCCAGCAGTTACAGAGACACCACAGATACGCAGTATTTT
CASSYRDTTDTQYF